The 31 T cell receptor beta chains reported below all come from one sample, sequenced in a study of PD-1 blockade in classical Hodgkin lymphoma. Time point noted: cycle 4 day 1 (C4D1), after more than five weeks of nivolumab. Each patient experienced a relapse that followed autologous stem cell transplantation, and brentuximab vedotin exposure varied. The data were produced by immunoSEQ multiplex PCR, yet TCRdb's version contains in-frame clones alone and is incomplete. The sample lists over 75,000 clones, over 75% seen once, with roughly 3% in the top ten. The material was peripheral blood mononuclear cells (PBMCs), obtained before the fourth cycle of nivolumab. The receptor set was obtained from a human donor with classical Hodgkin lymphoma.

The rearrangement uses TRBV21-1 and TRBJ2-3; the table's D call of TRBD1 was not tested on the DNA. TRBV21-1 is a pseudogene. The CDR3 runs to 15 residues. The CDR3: CASSFRTGRADTQYF. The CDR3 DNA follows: TGTGCCAGCAGCTTCCGGACAGGGCGTGCAGATACGCAGTATTTT.

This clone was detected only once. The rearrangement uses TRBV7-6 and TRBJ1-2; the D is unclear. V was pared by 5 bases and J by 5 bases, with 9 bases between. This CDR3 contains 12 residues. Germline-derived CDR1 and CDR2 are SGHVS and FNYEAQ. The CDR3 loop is CASSPGEYGYTF. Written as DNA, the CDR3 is TGTGCCAGCAGCCCGGGTGAATATGGCTACACCTTC.

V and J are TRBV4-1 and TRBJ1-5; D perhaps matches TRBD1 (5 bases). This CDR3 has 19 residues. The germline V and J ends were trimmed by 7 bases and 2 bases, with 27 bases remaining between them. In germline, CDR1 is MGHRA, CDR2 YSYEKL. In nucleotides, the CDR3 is TGCGCCAGCACTTCAAGTTGGGGGAAAAGGGGACGGGGCAATCAGCCCCAGCATTTT. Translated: CASTSSWGKRGRGNQPQHF.

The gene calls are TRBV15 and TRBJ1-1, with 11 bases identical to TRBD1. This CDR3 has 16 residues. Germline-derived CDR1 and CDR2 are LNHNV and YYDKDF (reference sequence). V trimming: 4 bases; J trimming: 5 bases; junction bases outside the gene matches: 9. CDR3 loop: CATSKGDRGVRTEAFF. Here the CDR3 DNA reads TGTGCCACCAGCAAAGGGGACAGGGGGGTTAGGACTGAAGCTTTCTTT. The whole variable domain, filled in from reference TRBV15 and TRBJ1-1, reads DAMVIQNPRYQVTQFGKPVTLSCSQTLNHNVMYWYQQKSSQAPKLLFHYYDKDFNNEADTPDNFQSRRPNTSFCFLDIRSPGLGDTAMYLCATSKGDRGVRTEAFFGQGTRLTVV.

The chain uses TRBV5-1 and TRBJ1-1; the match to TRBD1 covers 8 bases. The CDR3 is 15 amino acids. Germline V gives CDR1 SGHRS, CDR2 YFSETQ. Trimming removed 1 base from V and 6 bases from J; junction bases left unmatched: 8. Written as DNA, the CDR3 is TGCGCCAGCAGCTTGCTTGGACAGGGCTTTGCTGAAGCTTTCTTT. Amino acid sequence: CASSLLGQGFAEAFF.

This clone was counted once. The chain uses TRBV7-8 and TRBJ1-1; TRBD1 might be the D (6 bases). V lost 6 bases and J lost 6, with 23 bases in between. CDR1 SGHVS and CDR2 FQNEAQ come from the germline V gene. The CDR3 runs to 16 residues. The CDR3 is CASSPYPRGRVAEAFF. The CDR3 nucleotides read TGTGCCAGCAGTCCATACCCCAGGGGAAGAGTCGCTGAAGCTTTCTTT.

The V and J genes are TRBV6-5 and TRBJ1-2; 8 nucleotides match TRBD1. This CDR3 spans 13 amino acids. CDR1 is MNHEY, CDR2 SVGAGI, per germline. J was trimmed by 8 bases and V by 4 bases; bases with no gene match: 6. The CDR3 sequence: CASSSDRARGYTF. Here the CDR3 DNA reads TGTGCCAGCAGTTCGGACAGGGCCAGGGGCTACACCTTC.

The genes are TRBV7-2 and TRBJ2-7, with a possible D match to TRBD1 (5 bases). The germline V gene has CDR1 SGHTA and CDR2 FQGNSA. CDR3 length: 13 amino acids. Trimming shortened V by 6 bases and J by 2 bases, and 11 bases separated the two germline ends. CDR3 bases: TGTGCCAGCAGTCGTTGGGGCACCTACGAGCAGTACTTC. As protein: CASSRWGTYEQYF.

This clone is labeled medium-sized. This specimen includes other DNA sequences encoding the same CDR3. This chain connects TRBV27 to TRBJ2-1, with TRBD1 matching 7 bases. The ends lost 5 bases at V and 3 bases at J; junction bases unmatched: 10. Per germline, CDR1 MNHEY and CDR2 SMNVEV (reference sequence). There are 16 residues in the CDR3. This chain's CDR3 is CASSPGAGGYYNEQFF. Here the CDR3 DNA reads TGTGCCAGCAGTCCCGGCGCAGGGGGATACTACAATGAGCAGTTCTTC.

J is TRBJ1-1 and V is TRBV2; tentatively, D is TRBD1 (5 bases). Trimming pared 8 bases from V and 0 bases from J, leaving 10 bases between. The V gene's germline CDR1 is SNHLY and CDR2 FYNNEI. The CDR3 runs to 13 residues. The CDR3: CASGPRVNTEAFF. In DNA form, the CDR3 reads TGTGCCAGCGGACCCAGGGTGAACACTGAAGCTTTCTTT.

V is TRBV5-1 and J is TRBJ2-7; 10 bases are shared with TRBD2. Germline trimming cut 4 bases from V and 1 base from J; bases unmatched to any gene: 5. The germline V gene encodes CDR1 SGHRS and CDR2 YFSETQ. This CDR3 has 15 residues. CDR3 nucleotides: TGCGCCAGCAGCGATCTAGCGGGGGTTTCCTACGAGCAGTACTTC. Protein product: CASSDLAGVSYEQYF.

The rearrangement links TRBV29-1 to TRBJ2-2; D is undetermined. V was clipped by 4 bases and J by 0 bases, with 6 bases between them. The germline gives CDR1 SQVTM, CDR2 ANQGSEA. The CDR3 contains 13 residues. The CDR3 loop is CSVAVSNTGELFF. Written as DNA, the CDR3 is TGCAGCGTTGCGGTTTCGAACACCGGGGAGCTGTTTTTT.

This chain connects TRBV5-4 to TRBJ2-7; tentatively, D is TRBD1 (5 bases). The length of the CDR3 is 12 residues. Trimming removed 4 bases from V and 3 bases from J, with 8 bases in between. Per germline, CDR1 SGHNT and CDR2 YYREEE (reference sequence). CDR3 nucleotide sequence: TGTGCCAGCAGCCGTGACAGCTACGAGCAGTACTTC. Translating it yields CASSRDSYEQYF.

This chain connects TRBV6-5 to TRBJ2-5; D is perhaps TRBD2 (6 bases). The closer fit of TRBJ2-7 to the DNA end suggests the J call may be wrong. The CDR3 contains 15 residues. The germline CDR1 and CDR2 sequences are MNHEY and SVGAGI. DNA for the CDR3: TGTGCCAGCAGTTACAAAGGCGGGGTCAACTACGAGCAGTACTTC. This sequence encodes CASSYKGGVNYEQYF.

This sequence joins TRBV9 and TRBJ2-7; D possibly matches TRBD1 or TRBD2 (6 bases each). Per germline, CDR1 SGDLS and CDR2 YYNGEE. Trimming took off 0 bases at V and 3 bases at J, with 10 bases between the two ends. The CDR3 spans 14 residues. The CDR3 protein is CASSVEGGFYEQYF. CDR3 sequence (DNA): TGTGCCAGCAGCGTAGAGGGGGGTTTCTACGAGCAGTACTTC.

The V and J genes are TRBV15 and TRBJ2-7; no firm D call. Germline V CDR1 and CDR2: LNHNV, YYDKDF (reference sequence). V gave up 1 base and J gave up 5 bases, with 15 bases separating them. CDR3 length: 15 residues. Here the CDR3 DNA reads TGTGCCACCAGCAGAGCGGCACAACTACCCAACGAGCAGTACTTC. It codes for CATSRAAQLPNEQYF.

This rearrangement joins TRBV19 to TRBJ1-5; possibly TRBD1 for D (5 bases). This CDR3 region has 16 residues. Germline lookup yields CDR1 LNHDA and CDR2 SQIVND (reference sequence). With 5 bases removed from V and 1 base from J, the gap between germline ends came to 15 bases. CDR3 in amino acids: CASSLRDLVSNQPQHF. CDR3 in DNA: TGTGCCAGTAGTCTAAGGGACCTGGTAAGCAATCAGCCCCAGCATTTT.

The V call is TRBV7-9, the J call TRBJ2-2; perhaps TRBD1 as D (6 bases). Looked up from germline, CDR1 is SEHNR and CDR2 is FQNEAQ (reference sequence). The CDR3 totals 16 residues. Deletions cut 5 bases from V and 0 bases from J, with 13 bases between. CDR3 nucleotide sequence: TGTGCCAGCAGCCGACCCAGGGGTGCGAACACCGGGGAGCTGTTTTTT. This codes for CASSRPRGANTGELFF.

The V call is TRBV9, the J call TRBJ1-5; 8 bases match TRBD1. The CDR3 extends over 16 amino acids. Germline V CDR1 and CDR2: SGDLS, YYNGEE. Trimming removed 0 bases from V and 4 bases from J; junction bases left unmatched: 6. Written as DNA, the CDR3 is TGTGCCAGCAGCGTAGGCCAGGGGGCTCGGAATCAGCCCCAGCATTTT. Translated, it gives CASSVGQGARNQPQHF.

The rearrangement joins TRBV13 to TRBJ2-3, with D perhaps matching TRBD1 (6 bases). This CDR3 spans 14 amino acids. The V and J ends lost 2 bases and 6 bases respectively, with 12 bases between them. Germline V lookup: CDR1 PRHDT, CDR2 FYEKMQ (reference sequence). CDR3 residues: CASSLLFQGDTQYF. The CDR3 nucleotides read TGTGCCAGCAGCTTACTATTCCAGGGGGATACGCAGTATTTT.

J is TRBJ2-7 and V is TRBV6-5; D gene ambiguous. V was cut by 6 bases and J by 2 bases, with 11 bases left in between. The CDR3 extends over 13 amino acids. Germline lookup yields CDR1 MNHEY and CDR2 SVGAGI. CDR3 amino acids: CASRRPTAYEQYF. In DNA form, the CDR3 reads TGTGCCAGCAGGCGACCTACAGCCTACGAGCAGTACTTC.

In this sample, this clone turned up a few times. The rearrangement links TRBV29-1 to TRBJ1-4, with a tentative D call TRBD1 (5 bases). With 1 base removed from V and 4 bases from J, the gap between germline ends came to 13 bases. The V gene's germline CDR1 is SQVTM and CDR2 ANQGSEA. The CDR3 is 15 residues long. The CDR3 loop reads CSVEAGQPFNEKLFF. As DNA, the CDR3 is TGCAGCGTTGAAGCGGGGCAGCCATTTAATGAAAAACTGTTTTTT.

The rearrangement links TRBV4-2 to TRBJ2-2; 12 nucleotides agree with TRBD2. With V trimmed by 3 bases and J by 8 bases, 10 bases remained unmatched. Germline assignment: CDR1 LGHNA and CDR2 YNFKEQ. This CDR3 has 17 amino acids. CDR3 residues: CASSQNLAGGPAGELFF. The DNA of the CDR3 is TGTGCCAGCAGCCAGAACCTAGCGGGGGGGCCTGCTGGGGAGCTGTTTTTT.

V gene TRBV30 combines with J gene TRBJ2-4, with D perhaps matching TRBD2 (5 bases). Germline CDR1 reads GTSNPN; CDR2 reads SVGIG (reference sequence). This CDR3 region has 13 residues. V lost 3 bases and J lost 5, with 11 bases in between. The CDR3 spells CAWRTERENIQYF. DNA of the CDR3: TGTGCCTGGAGGACGGAGAGGGAAAACATTCAGTACTTC.

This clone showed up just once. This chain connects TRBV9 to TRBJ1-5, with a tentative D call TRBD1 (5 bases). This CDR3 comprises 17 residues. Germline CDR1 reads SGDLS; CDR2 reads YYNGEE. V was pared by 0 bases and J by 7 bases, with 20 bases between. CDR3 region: CASSVGEGVGGRQPQHF. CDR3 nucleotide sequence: TGTGCCAGCAGCGTAGGGGAAGGGGTCGGCGGAAGGCAGCCCCAGCATTTT.

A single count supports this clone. The CDR3: CASSYRGGLSYNEQFF. DNA for the CDR3: TGTGCCAGCAGTTACCGGGGCGGCCTCTCCTACAATGAGCAGTTCTTC. This sequence joins TRBV6-6 and TRBJ2-1; D may match TRBD1 or TRBD2 (5 bases each). V lost 2 bases to trimming and J lost 0 bases, with 11 bases between them. This CDR3 is 16 amino acids long. Germline CDR1 is MNHNY and CDR2 is SVGAGI (reference sequence).

The CDR3 reads CASGSQYSGANVLTF. The CDR3 DNA reads TGTGCCAGCGGGTCCCAATACTCTGGGGCCAACGTCCTGACTTTC. The chain employs TRBV11-1 and TRBJ2-6; the D is unclear. CDR1 and CDR2 from the germline V gene are SGHAT and FQDESV (reference sequence). V dropped 8 bases and J dropped 0 bases, with 11 bases sitting between them. The CDR3 totals 15 residues.

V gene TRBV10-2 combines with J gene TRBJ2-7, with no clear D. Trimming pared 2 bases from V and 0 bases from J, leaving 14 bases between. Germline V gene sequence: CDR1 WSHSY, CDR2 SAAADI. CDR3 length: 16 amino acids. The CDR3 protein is CASSEPSSYSSYEQYF. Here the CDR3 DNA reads TGCGCCAGCAGTGAGCCGTCAAGTTACTCCTCCTACGAGCAGTACTTC.

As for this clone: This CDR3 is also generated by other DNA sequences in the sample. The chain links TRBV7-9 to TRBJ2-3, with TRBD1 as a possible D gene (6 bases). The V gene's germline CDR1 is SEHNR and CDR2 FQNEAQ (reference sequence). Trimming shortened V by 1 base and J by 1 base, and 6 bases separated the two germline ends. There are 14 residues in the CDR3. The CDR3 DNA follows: TGTGCCAGCAGCTTAGGGACAGGCACAGATACGCAGTATTTT. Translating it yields CASSLGTGTDTQYF.

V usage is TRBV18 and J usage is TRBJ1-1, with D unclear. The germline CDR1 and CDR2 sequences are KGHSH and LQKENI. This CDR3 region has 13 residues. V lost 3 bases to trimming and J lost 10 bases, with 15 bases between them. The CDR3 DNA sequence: TGTGCCAGCTCACCCGGGGTACAGCCCGGAGCTTTCTTT. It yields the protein CASSPGVQPGAFF.

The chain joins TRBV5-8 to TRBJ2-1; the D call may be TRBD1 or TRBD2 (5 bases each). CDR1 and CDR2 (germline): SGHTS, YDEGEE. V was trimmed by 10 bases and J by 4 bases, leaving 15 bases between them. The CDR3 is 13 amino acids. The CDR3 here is CAGGPRPYNEQFF. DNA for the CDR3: TGTGCCGGGGGACCCAGACCATACAATGAGCAGTTCTTC.